Listed below are T cell receptor beta chains from one sample, sequenced in a study of technical replicates of blood from several donors. Produced via immunoSEQ multiplex PCR; TCRdb's table is partial and in-frame only. The table has around 83,000 clones, about 94% seen once. Sequencing was performed on T cells isolated from PBMCs. These receptors all come from a human donor in good health. Both conserved end residues are part of each CDR3. Each record gives: D gene, J gene, V gene, clone size, CDR3 protein, CDR3 DNA. D genes are given only for firm matches. Size is stated for part of the rows, as once, few or many counts, or as a class when the clone is expanded.

D: -
J: TRBJ2-5
V: TRBV28
size: -
CDR3: CASSSLSGQETQYF
DNA: TGTGCCAGCAGTTCCCTAAGCGGACAAGAGACCCAGTACTTC

D: -
J: TRBJ1-4
V: TRBV6-5
size: -
CDR3: CASSLYHPGDEKLFF
DNA: TGTGCCAGCAGTTTATACCACCCGGGAGATGAAAAACTGTTTTTT

D: -
J: TRBJ2-7
V: TRBV7-9
size: -
CDR3: CASSHTPYSPSYEQYF
DNA: TGTGCCAGCAGCCACACCCCTTATTCTCCATCCTACGAGCAGTACTTC

D: TRBD1
J: TRBJ1-5
V: TRBV10-3
size: -
CDR3: CAISESVGLAGGNQPQHF
DNA: TGTGCCATCAGTGAGTCTGTCGGGTTGGCAGGGGGTAATCAGCCCCAGCATTTT

D: TRBD2
J: TRBJ2-7
V: TRBV7-2
size: -
CDR3: CASIPTSGYEQYF
DNA: TGTGCCAGCATCCCGACTAGCGGTTACGAGCAGTACTTC

D: -
J: TRBJ1-2
V: TRBV14
size: -
CDR3: CASSQELRLDGYTF
DNA: TGTGCCAGCAGCCAAGAATTGCGCCTCGATGGCTACACCTTC

D: TRBD2
J: TRBJ2-1
V: TRBV4-1
size: -
CDR3: CASSQENAGTSGSGGFGREQFF
DNA: TGCGCCAGCAGCCAAGAGAACGCCGGGACTAGCGGGAGTGGGGGATTTGGTCGAGAGCAGTTCTTC

D: TRBD2
J: TRBJ2-7
V: TRBV6-5
size: -
CDR3: CASNRAGGYEQYF
DNA: TGTGCCAGCAATAGAGCGGGAGGCTACGAGCAGTACTTC

D: TRBD1
J: TRBJ2-1
V: TRBV2
size: -
CDR3: CASSGQENYNEQFF
DNA: TGTGCCAGCAGCGGACAGGAGAACTACAATGAGCAGTTCTTC

D: -
J: TRBJ2-7
V: TRBV19
size: -
CDR3: CASRSDYEQYF
DNA: TGTGCCAGTAGGAGCGACTACGAGCAGTACTTC

D: -
J: TRBJ1-1
V: TRBV6-5
size: -
CDR3: CASSLLGLRQGEAFF
DNA: TGTGCCAGCAGTTTACTAGGGCTCCGCCAAGGTGAAGCTTTCTTT

D: -
J: TRBJ2-7
V: TRBV6-1
size: -
CDR3: CAIRAGSRYEQYF
DNA: TGTGCCATCAGGGCTGGGAGCAGATACGAGCAGTACTTC

D: -
J: TRBJ1-3
V: TRBV25-1
size: -
CDR3: CASSERGGVTIYF
DNA: TGTGCCAGCAGTGAAAGAGGGGGGGTCACCATATATTTT

D: -
J: TRBJ2-2
V: TRBV5-1
size: -
CDR3: CASSFMRLGEELFF
DNA: TGCGCCAGCAGCTTTATGAGACTCGGAGAGGAGCTGTTTTTT

D: -
J: TRBJ2-1
V: TRBV27
size: -
CDR3: CASSLRLYNEQFF
DNA: TGTGCCAGCAGTTTAAGACTGTACAATGAGCAGTTCTTC

D: TRBD1
J: TRBJ2-5
V: TRBV15
size: -
CDR3: CATLTGDEETQYF
DNA: TGTGCCACACTTACAGGGGACGAAGAGACCCAGTACTTC

D: TRBD1
J: TRBJ2-7
V: TRBV6-1
size: -
CDR3: CASSEEGTGAYEQYF
DNA: TGTGCCAGCAGTGAAGAAGGGACAGGGGCCTACGAGCAGTACTTC

D: -
J: TRBJ2-7
V: TRBV5-8
size: -
CDR3: CASSSWTDYYEQYF
DNA: TGTGCCAGCAGCTCGTGGACAGATTACTACGAGCAGTACTTC

D: TRBD1
J: TRBJ1-1
V: TRBV10-2
size: -
CDR3: CASRTGAGTEAFF
DNA: TGCGCCAGCAGGACAGGGGCGGGCACTGAAGCTTTCTTT

D: -
J: TRBJ2-5
V: TRBV28
size: -
CDR3: CASSPPLSRVETQYF
DNA: TGTGCCAGCAGTCCACCCCTGAGCAGGGTGGAGACCCAGTACTTC

D: TRBD2
J: TRBJ2-1
V: TRBV2
size: -
CDR3: CASRVTSGDYNEQFF
DNA: TGTGCCAGCAGAGTGACTAGCGGGGACTACAATGAGCAGTTCTTC

D: -
J: TRBJ2-3
V: TRBV6-5
size: -
CDR3: CASSYLDTQYF
DNA: TGTGCCAGCAGTTACCTAGATACGCAGTATTTT

D: -
J: TRBJ1-1
V: TRBV6-5
size: once
CDR3: CASSYNTMNTEAFF
DNA: TGTGCCAGCAGTTACAACACAATGAACACTGAAGCTTTCTTT

D: TRBD2
J: TRBJ2-5
V: TRBV4-1
size: -
CDR3: CASSLQAGSPDGKTQYF
DNA: TGCGCCAGCAGCCTACAAGCGGGGAGCCCTGATGGGAAGACCCAGTACTTC

D: -
J: TRBJ2-7
V: TRBV28
size: -
CDR3: CASSFSWGVDEQYF
DNA: TGTGCCAGCAGTTTTTCGTGGGGGGTCGACGAGCAGTACTTC

D: -
J: TRBJ2-3
V: TRBV13
size: -
CDR3: CASRHPPGAWQEADTQYF
DNA: TGTGCCAGCAGACATCCCCCAGGGGCCTGGCAGGAGGCAGATACGCAGTATTTT

D: TRBD1
J: TRBJ2-5
V: TRBV28
size: -
CDR3: CASSFWNRGLKRREGTQYF
DNA: TGTGCCAGCAGTTTTTGGAACAGGGGGCTCAAGCGGAGGGAAGGGACCCAGTACTTC

D: -
J: TRBJ1-1
V: TRBV5-6
size: -
CDR3: CASSLGRGTEAFF
DNA: TGTGCCAGCAGCTTGGGTCGGGGGACTGAAGCTTTCTTT

D: -
J: TRBJ2-1
V: TRBV6-6
size: -
CDR3: CASSMDSERQFF
DNA: TGTGCCAGCAGTATGGACTCGGAGAGGCAGTTCTTC

D: TRBD2
J: TRBJ2-2
V: TRBV27
size: -
CDR3: CASSLRGGRGSLANTGELFF
DNA: TGTGCCAGCAGTTTACGCGGCGGGAGGGGAAGCCTCGCGAACACCGGGGAGCTGTTTTTT

D: -
J: TRBJ2-7
V: TRBV14
size: -
CDR3: CASSQVASTYEQYF
DNA: TGTGCCAGCAGCCAAGTTGCTAGCACCTACGAGCAGTACTTC

D: -
J: TRBJ2-7
V: TRBV28
size: -
CDR3: CASSGTSEQYF
DNA: TGTGCCAGCAGCGGCACTAGCGAGCAGTACTTC

D: TRBD1
J: TRBJ1-5
V: TRBV2
size: -
CDR3: CASRRGQGASNQPQHF
DNA: TGTGCCAGCAGACGCGGACAGGGGGCTAGCAATCAGCCCCAGCATTTT

D: TRBD2
J: TRBJ2-1
V: TRBV27
size: -
CDR3: CASNPSGYNEQFF
DNA: TGTGCCAGCAACCCTAGCGGGTACAATGAGCAGTTCTTC

D: TRBD1
J: TRBJ1-6
V: TRBV6-6
size: -
CDR3: CASRSGTGHSPLHF
DNA: TGTGCCAGCAGGTCCGGGACAGGGCACTCACCCCTCCACTTT

D: -
J: TRBJ2-7
V: TRBV6-6
size: -
CDR3: CASSHGNEQYF
DNA: TGTGCCAGCAGCCACGGGAACGAGCAGTACTTC

D: -
J: TRBJ2-5
V: TRBV5-6
size: -
CDR3: CASSSDQPETQYF
DNA: TGTGCCAGCAGCAGCGACCAACCGGAGACCCAGTACTTC

D: -
J: TRBJ1-2
V: TRBV10-3
size: -
CDR3: CAISQTGYGYTF
DNA: TGTGCCATCAGCCAGACAGGCTATGGCTACACCTTC

D: TRBD1
J: TRBJ2-3
V: TRBV6-1
size: -
CDR3: CASSNRGSDTQYF
DNA: TGTGCCAGCAGTAACAGGGGTTCAGATACGCAGTATTTT

D: TRBD1
J: TRBJ2-7
V: TRBV7-8
size: -
CDR3: CASSPDRGSSYEQYF
DNA: TGTGCCAGCAGCCCAGACAGGGGAAGCTCCTACGAGCAGTACTTC